This T cell receptor (beta chain) originates from a study of shared clonotypes between healthy human individuals. As regards this clone: The same CDR3 is also encoded by other DNA sequences in this sample.

Sequencing used immunoSEQ multiplex PCR; TCRdb keeps in-frame clones, though not all of them. The table shows about 2.4 million clones, with approximately 94% occurring only once. V lost 4 bases to trimming and J lost 6 bases; unmatched junction nucleotides: 2. CDR1 and CDR2 from the germline V gene are DFQATT and SNEGSKA (reference sequence). The CDR3 is 11 residues long. The TCR sequence derives from a young man in good health. Specimen: naive CD4+ T cells sorted from blood. Subset described: CD45RA+ positively selected. The chain uses TRBV20-1 and TRBJ1-2; 7 nucleotides line up with TRBD1. This CDR3 reads CSATTGDGYTF. In DNA form, the CDR3 reads TGCAGTGCTACAACAGGGGATGGCTACACCTTC.